The 19 T cell receptor beta chains in this list originate from one sample, sequenced in a study of shared clonotypes between healthy human individuals. Profiled with immunoSEQ multiplex PCR; TCRdb holds only in-frame clones, not every one. The sample gives some 2,000,000 clones, roughly 94% of which show up once; 0.1% to 0.15% is in the top ten. Sequencing was performed on naive CD4+ T cells sorted from blood. Subset here: CD45RA+ positively selected. Receptors originate from a man aged 18 to 29 in good health.

The chain has TRBV28 and TRBJ1-1; D unclear. This CDR3 has 14 residues. V shed 6 bases and J shed 0 bases, with 11 bases lying between them. Germline CDR1 MDHEN, CDR2 SYDVKM. The DNA of the CDR3 is TGTGCCAGCAGCCCCGTGCAGCTGAACACTGAAGCTTTCTTT. This encodes CASSPVQLNTEAFF.

This clone occurred once. The rearrangement links TRBV7-2 to TRBJ2-5; a possible D gene is TRBD2 (5 bases). The end of the DNA fits TRBJ2-7 better, so the J call may be wrong. The CDR3 covers 15 residues. Germline CDR1 is SGHTA and CDR2 is FQGNSA. Here the CDR3 reads CASSLNPAGSYEQYF. The CDR3 DNA is TGTGCCAGCAGCTTAAATCCGGCGGGTTCCTACGAGCAGTACTTC.

J is TRBJ1-2 and V is TRBV2, with unresolved D. Germline assignment: CDR1 SNHLY and CDR2 FYNNEI. The CDR3 has 13 amino acids. V lost 3 bases to trimming and J lost 1 base, with 6 bases between them. The CDR3 DNA reads TGTGCCAGCAGTGAGGCTAATAACTATGGCTACACCTTC. Its protein product is CASSEANNYGYTF.

This clone was counted a single time. The sample has other DNA sequences that encode this CDR3 too. The chain employs TRBV5-1 and TRBJ1-2; D is possibly TRBD1 (5 bases). The ends were cut back, 4 bases at V and 6 bases at J, with 10 bases in the middle. The CDR3 contains 12 residues. Germline-derived CDR1 and CDR2 are SGHRS and YFSETQ. The CDR3 here is CASSLRGDGYTF. The CDR3 region has the DNA TGCGCCAGCAGCCTACGGGGGGATGGCTACACCTTC.

The V call is TRBV30, the J call TRBJ2-5; D is unresolved. CDR1 and CDR2 (germline): GTSNPN, SVGIG (reference sequence). With 0 bases removed from V and 2 bases from J, the gap between germline ends came to 13 bases. The CDR3 is 15 residues long. CDR3 bases: TGTGCCTGGAGTGTCGGCGGCTACGCGCAAGAGACCCAGTACTTC. Translation gives CAWSVGGYAQETQYF.

The rearrangement joins TRBV15 to TRBJ1-6; D gene ambiguous. CDR3 length equals 13 residues. Germline V gives CDR1 LNHNV, CDR2 YYDKDF (reference sequence). The V and J ends lost 8 bases and 1 base respectively, with 6 bases between them. The CDR3, as DNA: TGTGCCACCGTGAGGTCCTATAATTCACCCCTCCACTTT. Its translation is CATVRSYNSPLHF.

The rearrangement joins TRBV7-9 to TRBJ2-1; D unclear. V was shortened by 2 bases and J by 2 bases, with 10 bases between the two germline ends. The length of the CDR3 is 15 residues. CDR1 is SEHNR and CDR2 is FQNEAQ in the germline V gene (reference sequence). This CDR3 is CASSLIRGAYNEQFF. CDR3 DNA: TGTGCCAGCAGCTTAATTCGTGGGGCCTACAATGAGCAGTTCTTC.

The chain carries TRBV7-2 and TRBJ2-5; 11 bases match TRBD2. V shed 8 bases and J 2 bases; nucleotides not matched to a gene: 10. The CDR3 is 16 amino acids. CDR1 is SGHTA, CDR2 FQGNSA, per germline. The CDR3 here is CASARASGRWQETQYF. The CDR3 coding sequence is TGTGCCAGCGCGAGGGCTAGCGGGAGGTGGCAAGAGACCCAGTACTTC.

This chain links TRBV5-1 with TRBJ1-1, with D unresolved. Trimming removed 0 bases from V and 6 bases from J, with 9 bases in between. This CDR3 is built from 13 residues. Germline values: CDR1 SGHRS, CDR2 YFSETQ. The CDR3 is CASSLGQSPEAFF. As DNA, the CDR3 is TGCGCCAGCAGCTTGGGGCAGAGTCCTGAAGCTTTCTTT.

This sequence joins TRBV11-2 and TRBJ2-5, with TRBD2 matching over 11 bases. V was pared by 1 base and J by 1 base, with 2 bases of the junction left unmatched. CDR1 and CDR2 (germline): SGHAT, FQNNGV. The CDR3 contains 16 residues. CDR3: CASSLGLAGIQETQYF. For the CDR3, the DNA is TGTGCCAGCAGCTTAGGACTAGCGGGGATCCAAGAGACCCAGTACTTC.

The chain recombines TRBV28 with TRBJ1-2, with 7 bases fitting TRBD1. With V trimmed by 1 base and J by 13 bases, 9 bases remained unmatched. CDR1 is MDHEN and CDR2 is SYDVKM in the germline V gene. This CDR3 region has 13 residues. This chain's CDR3 is CASSLLKQGRGTF. CDR3 in DNA: TGTGCCAGCAGTTTATTAAAACAGGGGAGAGGCACCTTC.

On this clone itself: The same CDR3 arises from other DNA sequences in this sample as well. The CDR3 reads CASSPPGLAGVEQYF. CDR3 in DNA: TGTGCCAGCTCACCCCCGGGACTAGCGGGAGTTGAGCAGTACTTC. The chain couples TRBV18 to TRBJ2-7, with 14 positions matching TRBD2. Per germline, CDR1 KGHSH and CDR2 LQKENI. The V gene end was trimmed by 3 bases and the J gene end by 7 bases; junction bases not matched to a gene: 5. The CDR3 is 15 residues long. Complete variable domain (other parts from reference TRBV18 and TRBJ2-7): NAGVMQNPRHLVRRRGQEARLRCSPMKGHSHVYWYRQLPEEGLKFMVYLQKENIIDESGMPKERFSAEFPKEGPSILRIQQVVRGDSAAYFCASSPPGLAGVEQYFGPGTRLTVT.

The rearrangement uses TRBV14 and TRBJ1-2; weak D call: TRBD1 (5 bases). Germline-derived CDR1 and CDR2 are SGHDN and FVKESK. There are 12 residues in the CDR3. V was trimmed by 0 bases and J by 7 bases, leaving 6 bases between them. The CDR3 nucleotides read TGTGCCAGCAGCCAAGAAGGGGTTGGCTACACCTTC. This sequence encodes CASSQEGVGYTF.

The CDR3 DNA sequence: TGTGCCAGCAGTGACTCGGACACTGGTGGCTACACCTTC. Protein: CASSDSDTGGYTF. J is TRBJ1-2 and V is TRBV6-4; the D gene is possibly TRBD1 (5 bases). The germline V gene has CDR1 MRHNA and CDR2 SNTAGT. V was clipped by 0 bases and J by 7 bases, with 9 bases between them. This CDR3 spans 13 amino acids.

This chain connects TRBV19 to TRBJ2-1, with a weak D call TRBD1 (5 bases). The CDR3 loop spans 17 amino acids. CDR1 LNHDA and CDR2 SQIVND come from the germline V gene (reference sequence). V was cut by 0 bases and J by 0 bases, with 12 bases left in between. The CDR3 spells CASSIDWGDSSYNEQFF. As DNA, the CDR3 is TGTGCCAGTAGTATAGATTGGGGCGACAGCTCCTACAATGAGCAGTTCTTC.

Comments on this clone: The same CDR3 can be traced to other DNA sequences in this sample. The V call is TRBV5-1, the J call TRBJ1-3, with TRBD1 as a possible D gene (6 bases). CDR3 size: 15 residues. V was shortened by 0 bases and J by 3 bases, with 10 bases between the two germline ends. From germline, CDR1 is SGHRS and CDR2 YFSETQ. CDR3 sequence (DNA): TGCGCCAGCAGCTTGGCCGGGACAAGTGGAAACACCATATATTTT. It yields the protein CASSLAGTSGNTIYF.

A remark on this clone: Other DNA sequences from this sample encode an identical CDR3 as well. The J gene is TRBJ2-1, the V gene TRBV7-9; TRBD2 matches at 13 bases. V trimming: 2 bases; J trimming: 5 bases; junction bases outside the gene matches: 3. CDR3 length: 16 residues. Germline CDR1 and CDR2: SEHNR and FQNEAQ (reference sequence). The CDR3 DNA is TGTGCCAGCAGCTTAACCGGGACTAGCGGGGACAATGAGCAGTTCTTC. Residues: CASSLTGTSGDNEQFF.

V and J are TRBV11-3 and TRBJ2-2; D remains ambiguous. This CDR3 contains 14 residues. Looked up from germline, CDR1 is SGHNT and CDR2 is YENEEA. Trimming shortened V by 0 bases and J by 6 bases, and 8 bases separated the two germline ends. CDR3 region: CASSLDRPSGELFF. The CDR3, as DNA: TGTGCCAGCAGCTTAGACAGACCGTCCGGGGAGCTGTTTTTT.

The chain uses TRBV4-1 and TRBJ2-4, with a tentative D call TRBD1 (5 bases). The ends were cut back, 0 bases at V and 6 bases at J, with 12 bases in the middle. Per germline, CDR1 MGHRA and CDR2 YSYEKL. The CDR3 runs 15 residues. The CDR3 DNA sequence: TGCGCCAGCAGCCAAGATCTCGCAGGGCGAAACATTCAGTACTTC. This sequence encodes CASSQDLAGRNIQYF.